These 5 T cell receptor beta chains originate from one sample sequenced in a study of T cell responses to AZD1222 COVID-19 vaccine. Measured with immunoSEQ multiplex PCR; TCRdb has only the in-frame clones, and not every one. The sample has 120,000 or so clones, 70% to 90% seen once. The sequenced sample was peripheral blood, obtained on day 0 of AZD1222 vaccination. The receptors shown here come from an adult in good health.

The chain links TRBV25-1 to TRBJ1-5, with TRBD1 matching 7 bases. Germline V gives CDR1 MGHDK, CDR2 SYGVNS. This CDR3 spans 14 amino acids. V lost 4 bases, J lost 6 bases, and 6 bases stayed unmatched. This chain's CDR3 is CASSGDRESQPQHF. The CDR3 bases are TGTGCCAGCAGTGGTGACAGGGAAAGTCAGCCCCAGCATTTT.

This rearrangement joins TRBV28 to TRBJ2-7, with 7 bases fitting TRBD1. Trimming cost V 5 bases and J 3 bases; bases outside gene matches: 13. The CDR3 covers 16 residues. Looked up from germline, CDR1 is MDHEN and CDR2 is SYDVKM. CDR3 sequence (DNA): TGTGCCAGCAGTCAATACGACAGGGTAAAGGGCTACGAGCAGTACTTC. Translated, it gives CASSQYDRVKGYEQYF.

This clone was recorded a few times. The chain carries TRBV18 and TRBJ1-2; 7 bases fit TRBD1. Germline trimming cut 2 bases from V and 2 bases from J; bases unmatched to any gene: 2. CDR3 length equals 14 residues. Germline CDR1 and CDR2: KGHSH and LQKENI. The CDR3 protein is CASSPGQENYGYTF. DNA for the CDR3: TGTGCCAGCTCACCAGGACAGGAGAACTATGGCTACACCTTC.

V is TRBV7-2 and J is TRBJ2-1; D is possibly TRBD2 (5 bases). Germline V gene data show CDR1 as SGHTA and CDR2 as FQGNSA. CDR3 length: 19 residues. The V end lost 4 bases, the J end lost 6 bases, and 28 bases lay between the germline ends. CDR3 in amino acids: CASSSSRFGIIIGLNEQFF. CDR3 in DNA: TGTGCCAGCAGCTCTTCGAGATTCGGAATTATCATTGGACTCAATGAGCAGTTCTTC.

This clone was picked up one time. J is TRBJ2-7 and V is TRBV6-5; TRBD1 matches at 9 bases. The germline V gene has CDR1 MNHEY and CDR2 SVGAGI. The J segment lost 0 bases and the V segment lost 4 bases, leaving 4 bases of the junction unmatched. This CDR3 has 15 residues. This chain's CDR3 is CASSWGTGSSYEQYF. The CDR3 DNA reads TGTGCCAGCAGTTGGGGGACAGGGAGCTCCTACGAGCAGTACTTC.